This TCR beta chain was profiled in a study of T cells in Graves' hyperthyroidism and ophthalmopathy. This clonotype appeared many times. This CDR3 contains 18 residues. Germline trimming cut 2 bases from V and 4 bases from J; bases unmatched to any gene: 12. From RNA transcripts, TCR beta CDR3 regions were amplified. HTBI primers were the set used in a first-round RT-PCR of the TCR CDR3. Each CDR3 protein is one row after TCRdb ran MiXCR on the multiplex PCR reads. The sample includes about 600,000 distinct CDR3 sequences, 14% of them seen just once. Sequenced input: blood. The chain employs TRBV6-7 and TRBJ2-3; 10 bases align to TRBD2. TRBV6-7 is designated an ORF whose function remains uncertain. This receptor was identified in a woman between 18 and 29 years old with Graves' ophthalmopathy. The CDR3 bases are TGTGCCAGCAGTTACGGGATCCTAGCGGGAGACGGCCCAGATACGCAGTATTTT. It translates to CASSYGILAGDGPDTQYF.